The subject of this entry is one TCR beta chain. Using immunoSEQ multiplex PCR, the repertoire was profiled, and TCRdb retains in-frame clones only, with some absent. The sample records 38,000 or so clones, 90% being singletons. Germline V gene data show CDR1 as SGHRS and CDR2 as YFSETQ. The V and J ends lost 3 bases and 0 bases, in that order; junction bases with no gene match: 12. The CDR3 sequence is 18 residues long. The sample belongs to a study of T cell changes during pregnancy in multiple sclerosis. Sample: CD4+ T cells from peripheral blood mononuclear cells, taken in the third trimester of pregnancy. The chain uses TRBV5-1 and TRBJ2-1; 7 bases match TRBD2. This TCR derives from a female donor with multiple sclerosis, enrolled in a pregnancy study. The CDR3 region is CASSSLPLAGLSYNEQFF. CDR3 nucleotide sequence: TGCGCCAGCAGCTCACTGCCCTTAGCGGGCCTCTCCTACAATGAGCAGTTCTTC.